This T cell receptor (beta chain) was captured by sequencing in a study of blood T cell repertoires in COVID-19. The germline V gene has CDR1 LNHDA and CDR2 SQIVND (reference sequence). There are 18 residues in the CDR3. Trimming took 9 bases from V and 7 from J; bases not matched to a gene: 15. Per the original methods: Reference gene primer amplification yielded estimated nucleated cell counts. The repertoire was sequenced with immunoSEQ multiplex PCR; TCRdb's copy has only in-frame clones and lacks some. V, J and clone size were drawn from that table, and D and trimming were deduced from the DNA. The sample has about 310,000 clones, roughly nine tenths seen once; the top ten hold roughly a tenth.

The sample consisted of PBMCs or T cells enriched from blood (not recorded which). The clonotype was recovered from a woman aged 25 to 39 who had recovered from COVID-19. The chain combines TRBV19 with TRBJ2-2; 15 bases fit TRBD2. CDR3 region: CASLAGLAGGRVGGELFF. CDR3 sequence (DNA): TGTGCCAGCCTCGCGGGACTAGCGGGAGGCCGGGTAGGCGGGGAGCTGTTTTTT.